This TCR beta chain was sequenced in a study of shared clonotypes between healthy human individuals. Trimming removed 6 bases from V and 1 base from J; junction bases left unmatched: 8. The V gene's germline CDR1 is MDHEN and CDR2 SYDVKM. The CDR3 has 15 residues. Repertoires were generated with immunoSEQ multiplex PCR, while TCRdb's copy carries only in-frame clones and drops some. The table shows more than 400,000 clones, with 95% to 96% occurring only once. This chain connects TRBV28 to TRBJ2-7; 8 nucleotides align to TRBD1. This receptor was identified in a woman between 25 and 40 years old in good health. Source material: naive CD4+ T cells sorted from blood. Documented subset: CD45RA+ positively selected. This chain's CDR3 is CASRPGQGKSYEQYF. The CDR3 DNA sequence: TGTGCCAGCAGACCCGGACAGGGTAAATCCTACGAGCAGTACTTC. Combining the CDR3 with reference TRBV28 and TRBJ2-7 gives the whole variable domain DVKVTQSSRYLVKRTGEKVFLECVQDMDHENMFWYRQDPGLGLRLIYFSYDVKMKEKGDIPEGYSVSREKKERFSLILESASTNQTSMYLCASRPGQGKSYEQYFGPGTRLTVT.